The 13 T cell receptor beta chains presented below share a single source sample, sequenced in a study of beta chain features in type 1 diabetes (dated 2018 in TCRdb). General findings and caveats noted by the study authors: A moderate but significant shortening of TCRB CDR3 length was observed in type 1 diabetes patients in all four CD4+ subsets.

The library was made by the immunoSEQ multiplex PCR assay. The entire amount of isolated RNA was reverse transcribed using the High Capacity cDNA Reverse Transcription Kit, so the sequenced TCRB transcripts were expressed ones. What TCRdb holds here is the immuneACCESS table cut down to in-frame rearrangements. Part of the clones is not present; checked against another copy, under half of the missing clones reflect an unresolved V gene, and the others are unexplained. Here the sample has roughly 300,000 clones; roughly 9% occur a single time. In total, the top ten clones hold around 1% of the sample. No antigen has been assigned to these receptors. Sequenced material: central memory CD4+ T cells from blood. Receptors originate from a man under 40 with type 1 diabetes.

This chain joins TRBV6-6 and TRBJ1-1; unclear D gene. Germline CDR1 is MNHNY and CDR2 is SVGAGI (reference sequence). The V gene lost 6 bases and the J gene lost 1 base, with 9 bases spanning the gap. The CDR3 contains 13 residues. This chain's CDR3 is CASRKAWNTEAFF. CDR3 DNA: TGTGCCAGCAGAAAAGCTTGGAACACTGAAGCTTTCTTT.

A few counts support this clone. The chain employs TRBV7-9 and TRBJ2-5, with a weak D call TRBD2 (5 bases). CDR1 and CDR2 (germline): SEHNR, FQNEAQ (reference sequence). Trimming removed 3 bases at V and 3 bases at J, with 14 bases between. The CDR3 is 15 amino acids. The CDR3 DNA reads as TGTGCCAGCAGCTTGGACTTGACGGAAGAAGAGACCCAGTACTTC. Translated: CASSLDLTEEETQYF. Full variable domain (outside the CDR3, taken from reference TRBV7-9 and TRBJ2-5): DTGVSQNPRHKITKRGQNVTFRCDPISEHNRLYWYRQTLGQGPEFLTYFQNEAQLEKSRLLSDRFSAERPKGSFSTLEIQRTEQGDSAMYLCASSLDLTEEETQYFGPGTRLLVL.

The V call is TRBV6-5, the J call TRBJ1-1; D gene ambiguous. From germline, CDR1 is MNHEY and CDR2 SVGAGI. This CDR3 is built from 13 residues. The ends were cut back, 6 bases at V and 11 bases at J, with 19 bases in the middle. CDR3 in amino acids: CASSEGRAAGAFF. CDR3 in DNA: TGTGCCAGCAGCGAAGGCCGCGCAGCCGGGGCTTTCTTT.

The chain carries TRBV6-1 and TRBJ2-7; TRBD1 agrees at 8 bases. The trim removed 1 base at V and 6 bases at J, leaving 8 bases unmatched. The CDR3 extends over 15 amino acids. Looked up from germline, CDR1 is MNHNS and CDR2 is SASEGT. CDR3 loop: CASSEGTGILGEQYF. CDR3 bases: TGTGCCAGCAGTGAAGGGACAGGGATCCTCGGCGAGCAGTACTTC.

The chain is built from TRBV11-2 and TRBJ2-5, with 12 bases lining up with TRBD2. The CDR3 consists of 16 residues. Germline CDR1 reads SGHAT; CDR2 reads FQNNGV. V was pared by 3 bases and J by 2 bases, with 4 bases of the junction left unmatched. The CDR3 here is CASSFTSGGPQETQYF. The CDR3 DNA reads TGTGCCAGCAGCTTCACTAGCGGGGGGCCACAAGAGACCCAGTACTTC. The complete variable domain, with remaining parts taken from reference TRBV11-2 and TRBJ2-5, reads EAGVAQSPRYKIIEKRQSVAFWCNPISGHATLYWYQQILGQGPKLLIQFQNNGVVDDSQLPKDRFSAERLKGVDSTLKIQPAKLEDSAVYLCASSFTSGGPQETQYFGPGTRLLVL.

The CDR3 region is CATSRDTTAEKAFF. Here the CDR3 DNA reads TGTGCCACCAGCAGAGATACCACCGCCGAAAAAGCTTTCTTT. This chain joins TRBV15 and TRBJ1-1; no definite D call. V lost 0 bases to trimming and J lost 9 bases, with 14 bases between them. There are 14 residues in the CDR3. Looked up from germline, CDR1 is LNHNV and CDR2 is YYDKDF (reference sequence).

A few counts support this clone. The J gene is TRBJ2-5, the V gene TRBV5-4; weak D call: TRBD2 (5 bases). Matching the DNA end better, TRBJ2-7 makes the J call doubtful. CDR1 SGHNT and CDR2 YYREEE come from the germline V gene (reference sequence). The CDR3 runs to 13 residues. CDR3 loop: CASSLDMGSEQYF. The CDR3 bases are TGTGCCAGCAGCTTGGACATGGGGAGCGAGCAGTACTTC.

This clone appeared a few times. The V and J genes are TRBV6-5 and TRBJ1-2; 8 bases line up with TRBD1. Trimming at V came to 6 bases and at J to 2 bases, leaving 8 bases not matched to a gene. Germline V CDR1 and CDR2: MNHEY, SVGAGI. The CDR3 spans 15 residues. CDR3 residues: CASSYNRGINYGYTF. The DNA for the CDR3 is TGTGCCAGCAGCTATAACAGGGGGATAAACTATGGCTACACCTTC.

This clone was counted a few times. This chain connects TRBV7-2 to TRBJ2-7; D possibly corresponds to TRBD2 (5 bases). CDR1 SGHTA and CDR2 FQGNSA come from the germline V gene. The CDR3 totals 15 residues. Trimming took 0 bases from V and 0 from J, leaving 9 bases between them. CDR3 in DNA: TGTGCCAGCAGCTTAGCAGGGAGTAGCTCCTACGAGCAGTACTTC. Translating it yields CASSLAGSSSYEQYF.

This clone was counted only a few times. This specimen includes other DNA sequences encoding the same CDR3. This sequence joins TRBV7-9 and TRBJ2-5, with 7 bases that match TRBD2. CDR1 SEHNR and CDR2 FQNEAQ come from the germline V gene (reference sequence). The CDR3 is 14 amino acids. Germline trimming cut 4 bases from V and 2 bases from J; bases unmatched to any gene: 4. For the CDR3, the DNA is TGTGCCAGCAGCTCCCCGGGGGGACAAGAGACCCAGTACTTC. This gives the protein CASSSPGGQETQYF.

This clone was observed once. A much larger clone lies a single base off, so this may be a read error. The chain has TRBV11-3 and TRBJ1-6, with a possible D match to TRBD1 (5 bases). There are 13 residues in the CDR3. The V end lost 5 bases, the J end lost 7 bases, and 9 bases lay between the germline ends. Germline V lookup: CDR1 SGHNT, CDR2 YENEEA. Here the CDR3 DNA reads TGTGCCAGCAGCCGGGGCCTAAATTCACCCCTCCACTTT. This gives the protein CASSRGLNSPLHF. Full variable domain (outside the CDR3, taken from reference TRBV11-3 and TRBJ1-6): EAGVVQSPRYKIIEKKQPVAFWCNPISGHNTLYWYLQNLGQGPELLIRYENEEAVDDSQLPKDRFSAERLKGVDSTLKIQPAELGDSAVYLCASSRGLNSPLHFGNGTRLTVT.

The rearrangement joins TRBV7-2 to TRBJ2-3; D possibly corresponds to TRBD2 (6 bases). Trimming cost V 6 bases and J 5 bases, with 12 bases left between them. The CDR3 consists of 13 residues. Germline V CDR1 and CDR2: SGHTA, FQGNSA. The CDR3 sequence is CASSETSLDTQYF. CDR3 nucleotides: TGTGCCAGCAGTGAGACTAGTTTAGATACGCAGTATTTT.

The rearrangement links TRBV7-9 to TRBJ1-1, with D possibly TRBD1 on 5 matching bases. CDR3 length: 15 residues. The ends were cut back, 4 bases at V and 4 bases at J, with 16 bases in the middle. CDR1 is SEHNR, CDR2 FQNEAQ, per germline (reference sequence). CDR3 sequence: CASSSQGAAATEAFF. The CDR3 DNA reads as TGTGCCAGCAGCTCTCAGGGAGCGGCGGCCACTGAAGCTTTCTTT.